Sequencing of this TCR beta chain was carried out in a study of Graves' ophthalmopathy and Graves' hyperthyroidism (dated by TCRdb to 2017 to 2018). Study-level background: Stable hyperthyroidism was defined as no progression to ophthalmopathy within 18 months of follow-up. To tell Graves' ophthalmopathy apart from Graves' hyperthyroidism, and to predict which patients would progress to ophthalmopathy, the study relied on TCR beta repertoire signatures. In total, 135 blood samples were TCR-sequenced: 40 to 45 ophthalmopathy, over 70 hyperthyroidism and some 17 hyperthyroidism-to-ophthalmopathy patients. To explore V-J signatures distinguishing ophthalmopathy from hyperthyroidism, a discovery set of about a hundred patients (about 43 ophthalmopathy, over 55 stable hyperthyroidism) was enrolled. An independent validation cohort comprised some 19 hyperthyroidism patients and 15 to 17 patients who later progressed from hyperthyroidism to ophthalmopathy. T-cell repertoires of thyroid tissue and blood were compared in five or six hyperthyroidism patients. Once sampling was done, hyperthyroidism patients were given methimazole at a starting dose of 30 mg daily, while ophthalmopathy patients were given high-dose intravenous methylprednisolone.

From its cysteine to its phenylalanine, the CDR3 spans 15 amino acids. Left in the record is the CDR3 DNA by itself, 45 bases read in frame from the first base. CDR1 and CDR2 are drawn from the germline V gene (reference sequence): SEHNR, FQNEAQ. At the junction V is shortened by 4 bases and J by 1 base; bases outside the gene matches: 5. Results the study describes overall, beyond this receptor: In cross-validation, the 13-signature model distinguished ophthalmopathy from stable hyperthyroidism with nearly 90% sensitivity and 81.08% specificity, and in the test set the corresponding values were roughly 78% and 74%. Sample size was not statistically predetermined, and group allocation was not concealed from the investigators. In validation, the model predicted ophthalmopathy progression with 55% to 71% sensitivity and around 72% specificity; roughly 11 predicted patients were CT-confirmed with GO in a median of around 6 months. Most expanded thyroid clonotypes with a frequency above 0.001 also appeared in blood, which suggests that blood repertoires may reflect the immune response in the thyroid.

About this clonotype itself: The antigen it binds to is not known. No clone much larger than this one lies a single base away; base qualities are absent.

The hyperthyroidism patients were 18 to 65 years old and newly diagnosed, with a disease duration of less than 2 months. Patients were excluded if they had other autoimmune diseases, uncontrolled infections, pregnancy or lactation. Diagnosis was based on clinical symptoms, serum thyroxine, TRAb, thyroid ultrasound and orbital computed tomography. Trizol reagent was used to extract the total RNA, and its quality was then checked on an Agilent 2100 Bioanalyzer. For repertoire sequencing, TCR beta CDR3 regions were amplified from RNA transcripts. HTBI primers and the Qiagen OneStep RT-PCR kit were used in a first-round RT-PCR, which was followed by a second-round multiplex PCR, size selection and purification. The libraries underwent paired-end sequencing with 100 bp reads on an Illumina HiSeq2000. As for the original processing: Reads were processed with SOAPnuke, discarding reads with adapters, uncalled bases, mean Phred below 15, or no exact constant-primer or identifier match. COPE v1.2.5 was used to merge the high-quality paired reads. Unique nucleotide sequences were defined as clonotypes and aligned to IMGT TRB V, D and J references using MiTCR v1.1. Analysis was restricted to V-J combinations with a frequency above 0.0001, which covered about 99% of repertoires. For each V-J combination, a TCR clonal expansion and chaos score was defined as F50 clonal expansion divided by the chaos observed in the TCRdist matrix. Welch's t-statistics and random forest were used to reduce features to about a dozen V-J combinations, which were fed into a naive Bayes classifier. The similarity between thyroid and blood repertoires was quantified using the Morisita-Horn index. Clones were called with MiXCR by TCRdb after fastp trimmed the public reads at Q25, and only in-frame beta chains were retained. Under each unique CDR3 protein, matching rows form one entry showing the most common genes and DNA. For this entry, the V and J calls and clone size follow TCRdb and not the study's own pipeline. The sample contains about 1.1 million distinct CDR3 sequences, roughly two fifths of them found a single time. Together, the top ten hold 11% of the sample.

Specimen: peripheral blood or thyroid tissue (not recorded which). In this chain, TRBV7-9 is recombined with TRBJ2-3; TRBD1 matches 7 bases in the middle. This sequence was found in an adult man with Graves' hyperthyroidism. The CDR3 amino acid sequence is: CASSWGQIRTDTQYF. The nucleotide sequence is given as TGTGCCAGCAGCTGGGGACAGATACGCACAGATACGCAGTATTTT. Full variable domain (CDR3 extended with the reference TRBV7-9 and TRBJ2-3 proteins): DTGVSQNPRHKITKRGQNVTFRCDPISEHNRLYWYRQTLGQGPEFLTYFQNEAQLEKSRLLSDRFSAERPKGSFSTLEIQRTEQGDSAMYLCASSWGQIRTDTQYFGPGTRLTVL.